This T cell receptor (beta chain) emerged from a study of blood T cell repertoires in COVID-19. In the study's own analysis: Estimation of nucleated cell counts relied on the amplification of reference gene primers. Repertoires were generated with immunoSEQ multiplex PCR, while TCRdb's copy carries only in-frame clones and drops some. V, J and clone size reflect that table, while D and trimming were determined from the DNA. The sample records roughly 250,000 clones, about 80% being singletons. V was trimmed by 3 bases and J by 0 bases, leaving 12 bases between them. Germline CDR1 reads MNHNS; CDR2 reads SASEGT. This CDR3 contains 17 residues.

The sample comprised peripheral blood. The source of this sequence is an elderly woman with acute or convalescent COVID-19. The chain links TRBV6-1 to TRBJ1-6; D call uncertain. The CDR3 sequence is CASSEVWASSYNSPLHF. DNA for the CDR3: TGTGCCAGCAGTGAGGTTTGGGCGAGCTCCTATAATTCACCCCTCCACTTT.